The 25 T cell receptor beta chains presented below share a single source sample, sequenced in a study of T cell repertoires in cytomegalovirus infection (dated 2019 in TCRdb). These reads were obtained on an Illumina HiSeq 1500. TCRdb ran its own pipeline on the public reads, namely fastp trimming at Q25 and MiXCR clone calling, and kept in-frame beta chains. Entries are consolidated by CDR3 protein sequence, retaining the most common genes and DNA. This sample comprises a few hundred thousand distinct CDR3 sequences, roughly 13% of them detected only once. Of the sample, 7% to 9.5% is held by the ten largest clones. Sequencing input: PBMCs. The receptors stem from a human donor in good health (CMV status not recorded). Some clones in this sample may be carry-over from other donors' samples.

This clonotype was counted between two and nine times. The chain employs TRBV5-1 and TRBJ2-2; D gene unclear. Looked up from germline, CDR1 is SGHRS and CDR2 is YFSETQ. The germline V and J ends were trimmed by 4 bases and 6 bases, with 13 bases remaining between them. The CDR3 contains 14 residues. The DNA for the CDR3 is TGCGCCAGCAGCCCTGGGTCCACGGCCGGGGAGCTGTTTTTT. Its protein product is CASSPGSTAGELFF.

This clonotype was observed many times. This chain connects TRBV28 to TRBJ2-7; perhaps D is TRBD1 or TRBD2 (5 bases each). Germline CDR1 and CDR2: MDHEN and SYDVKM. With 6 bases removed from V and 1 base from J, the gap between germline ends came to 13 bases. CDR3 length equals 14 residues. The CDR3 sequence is CASSLVGDSYEQYF. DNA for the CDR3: TGTGCCAGCAGCTTAGTGGGGGATTCCTACGAGCAGTACTTC.

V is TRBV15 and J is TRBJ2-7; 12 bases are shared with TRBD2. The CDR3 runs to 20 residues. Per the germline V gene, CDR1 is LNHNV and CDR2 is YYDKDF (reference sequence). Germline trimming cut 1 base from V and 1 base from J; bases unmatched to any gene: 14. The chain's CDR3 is CATSRGGTRKTSGGSYEQYF. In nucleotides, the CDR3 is TGTGCCACCAGCAGAGGGGGAACACGCAAGACTAGCGGGGGATCCTACGAGCAGTACTTC.

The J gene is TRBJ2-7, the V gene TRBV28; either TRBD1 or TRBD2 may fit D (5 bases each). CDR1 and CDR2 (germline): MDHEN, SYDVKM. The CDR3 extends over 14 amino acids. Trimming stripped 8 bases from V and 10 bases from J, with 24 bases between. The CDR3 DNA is TGTGCCAGCCGGAACCACGGGGCTCCAATCCCCCAGTACTTC. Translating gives CASRNHGAPIPQYF.

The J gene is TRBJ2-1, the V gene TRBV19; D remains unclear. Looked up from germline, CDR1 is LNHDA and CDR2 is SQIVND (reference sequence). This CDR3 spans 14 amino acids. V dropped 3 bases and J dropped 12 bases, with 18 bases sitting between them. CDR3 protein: CASSISSPTGRQFF. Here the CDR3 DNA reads TGTGCCAGTAGTATTAGTAGCCCTACCGGTCGGCAGTTCTTC.

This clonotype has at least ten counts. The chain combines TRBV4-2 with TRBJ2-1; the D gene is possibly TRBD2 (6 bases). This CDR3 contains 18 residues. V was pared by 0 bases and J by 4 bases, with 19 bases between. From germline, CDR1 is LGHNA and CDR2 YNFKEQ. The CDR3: CASSQESLPEGGYNEQFF. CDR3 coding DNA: TGTGCCAGCAGCCAAGAGAGTCTCCCGGAGGGTGGGTACAATGAGCAGTTCTTC.

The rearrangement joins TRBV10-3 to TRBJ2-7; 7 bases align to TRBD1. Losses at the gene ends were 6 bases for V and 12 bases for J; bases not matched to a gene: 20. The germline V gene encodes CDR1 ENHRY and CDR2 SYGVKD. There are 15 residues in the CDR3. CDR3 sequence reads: CAIRDPQGLGVETYF. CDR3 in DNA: TGTGCCATCAGGGACCCACAGGGGCTGGGAGTTGAAACGTACTTC.

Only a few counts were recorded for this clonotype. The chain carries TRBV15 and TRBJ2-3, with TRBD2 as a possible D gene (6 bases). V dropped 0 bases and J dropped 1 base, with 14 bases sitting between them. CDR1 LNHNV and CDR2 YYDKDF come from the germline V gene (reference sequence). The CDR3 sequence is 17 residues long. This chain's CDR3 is CATSRDDRDSGTDTQYF. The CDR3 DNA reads TGTGCCACCAGCAGAGATGACCGGGACTCGGGCACAGATACGCAGTATTTT. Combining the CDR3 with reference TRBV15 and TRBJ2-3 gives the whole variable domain DAMVIQNPRYQVTQFGKPVTLSCSQTLNHNVMYWYQQKSSQAPKLLFHYYDKDFNNEADTPDNFQSRRPNTSFCFLDIRSPGLGDTAMYLCATSRDDRDSGTDTQYFGPGTRLTVL.

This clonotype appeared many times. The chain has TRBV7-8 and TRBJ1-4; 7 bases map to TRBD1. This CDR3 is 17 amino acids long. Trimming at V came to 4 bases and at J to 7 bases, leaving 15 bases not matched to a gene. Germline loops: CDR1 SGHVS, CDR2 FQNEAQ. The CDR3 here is CASSSHQGGRAIEKLFF. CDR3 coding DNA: TGTGCCAGCAGCTCCCACCAGGGGGGGAGGGCTATTGAAAAACTGTTTTTT.

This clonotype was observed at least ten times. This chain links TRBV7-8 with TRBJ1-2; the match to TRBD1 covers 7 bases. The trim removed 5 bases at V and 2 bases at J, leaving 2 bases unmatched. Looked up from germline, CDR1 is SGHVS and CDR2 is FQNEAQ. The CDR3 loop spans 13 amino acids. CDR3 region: CASSGRGNYGYTF. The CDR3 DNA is TGTGCCAGCAGCGGCAGGGGGAACTATGGCTACACCTTC.

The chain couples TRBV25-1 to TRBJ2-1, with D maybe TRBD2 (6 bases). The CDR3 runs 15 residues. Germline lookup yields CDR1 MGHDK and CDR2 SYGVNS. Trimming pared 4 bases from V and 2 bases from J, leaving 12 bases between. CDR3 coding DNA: TGTGCCAGCAGTGTCGGGGGACCCCCCTACAATGAGCAGTTCTTC. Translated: CASSVGGPPYNEQFF.

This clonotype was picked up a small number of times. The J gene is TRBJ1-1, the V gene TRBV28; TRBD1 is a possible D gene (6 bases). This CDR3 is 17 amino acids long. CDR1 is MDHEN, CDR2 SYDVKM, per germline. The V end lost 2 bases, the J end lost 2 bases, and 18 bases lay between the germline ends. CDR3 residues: CASSLNLSEQGNTEAFF. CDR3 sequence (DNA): TGTGCCAGCAGTTTAAACCTCTCGGAACAGGGTAACACTGAAGCTTTCTTT.

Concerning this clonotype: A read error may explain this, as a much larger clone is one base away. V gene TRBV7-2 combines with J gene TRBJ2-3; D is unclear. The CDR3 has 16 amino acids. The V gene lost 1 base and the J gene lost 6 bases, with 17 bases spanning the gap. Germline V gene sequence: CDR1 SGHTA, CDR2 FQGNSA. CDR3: CASSLESYKAWDTQYF. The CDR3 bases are TGTGCCAGCAGCTTAGAGTCTTACAAGGCCTGGGATACGCAGTATTTT.

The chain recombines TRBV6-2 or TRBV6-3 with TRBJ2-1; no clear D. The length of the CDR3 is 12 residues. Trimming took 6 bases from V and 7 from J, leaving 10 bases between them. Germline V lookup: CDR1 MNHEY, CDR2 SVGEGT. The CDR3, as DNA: TGTGCCAGCAGGTGGGGTGTTAATGAGCAGTTCTTC. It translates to CASRWGVNEQFF.

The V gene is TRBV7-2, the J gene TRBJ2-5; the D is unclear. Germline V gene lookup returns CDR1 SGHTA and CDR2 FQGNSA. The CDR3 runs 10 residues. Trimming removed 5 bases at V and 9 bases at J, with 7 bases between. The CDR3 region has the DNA TGTGCCAGCAGCCGCTCCCCCCAGTACTTC. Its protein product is CASSRSPQYF.

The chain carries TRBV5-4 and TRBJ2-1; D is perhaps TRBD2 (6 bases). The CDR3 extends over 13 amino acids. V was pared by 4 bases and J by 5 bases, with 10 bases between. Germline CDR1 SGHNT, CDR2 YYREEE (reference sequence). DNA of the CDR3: TGTGCCAGCAGCCAGGGACTCGACAATGAGCAGTTCTTC. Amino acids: CASSQGLDNEQFF.

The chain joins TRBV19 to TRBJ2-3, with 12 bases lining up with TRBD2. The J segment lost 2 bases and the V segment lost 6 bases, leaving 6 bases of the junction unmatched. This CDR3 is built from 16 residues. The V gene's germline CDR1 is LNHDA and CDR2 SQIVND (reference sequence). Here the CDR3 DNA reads TGTGCCAGTAGAAAACTAGCGGGAGGCCCCACAGATACGCAGTATTTT. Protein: CASRKLAGGPTDTQYF.

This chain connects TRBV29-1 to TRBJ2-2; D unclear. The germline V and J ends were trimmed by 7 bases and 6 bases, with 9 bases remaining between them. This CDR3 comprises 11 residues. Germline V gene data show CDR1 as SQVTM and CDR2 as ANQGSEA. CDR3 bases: TGCAGCGCCAGAAGCGCCGGGGAGCTGTTTTTT. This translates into CSARSAGELFF.

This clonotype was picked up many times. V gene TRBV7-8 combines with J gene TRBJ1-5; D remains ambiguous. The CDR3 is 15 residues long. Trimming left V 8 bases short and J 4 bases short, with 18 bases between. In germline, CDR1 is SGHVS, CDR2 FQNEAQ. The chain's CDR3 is CASASGVTDNQPQHF. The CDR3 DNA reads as TGTGCCAGCGCCTCCGGGGTAACGGATAATCAGCCCCAGCATTTT.

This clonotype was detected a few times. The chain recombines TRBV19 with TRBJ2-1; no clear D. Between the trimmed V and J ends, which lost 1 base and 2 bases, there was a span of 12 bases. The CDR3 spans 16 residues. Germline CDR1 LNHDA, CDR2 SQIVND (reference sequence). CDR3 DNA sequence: TGTGCCAGTAGTATAGGGCAGTTCCCGCCCTACAATGAGCAGTTCTTC. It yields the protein CASSIGQFPPYNEQFF.

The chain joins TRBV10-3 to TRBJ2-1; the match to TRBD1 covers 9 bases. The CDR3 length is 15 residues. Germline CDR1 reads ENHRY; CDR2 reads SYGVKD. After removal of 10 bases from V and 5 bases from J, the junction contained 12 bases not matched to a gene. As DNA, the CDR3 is TGTGCCACCGTTGGCCGGGACAGGGATGACAATGAGCAGTTCTTC. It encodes CATVGRDRDDNEQFF.

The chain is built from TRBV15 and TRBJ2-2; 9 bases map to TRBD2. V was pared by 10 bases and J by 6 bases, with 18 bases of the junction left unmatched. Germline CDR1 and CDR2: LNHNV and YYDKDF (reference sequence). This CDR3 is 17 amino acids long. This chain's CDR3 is CANRGDSGRRGSGELFF. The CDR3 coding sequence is TGTGCCAACCGGGGCGATAGCGGGAGACGAGGGTCCGGGGAGCTGTTTTTT.

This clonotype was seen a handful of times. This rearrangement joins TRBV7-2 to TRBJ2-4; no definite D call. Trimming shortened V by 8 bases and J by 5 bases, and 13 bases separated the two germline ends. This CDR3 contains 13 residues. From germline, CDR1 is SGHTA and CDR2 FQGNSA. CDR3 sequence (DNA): TGTGCCAGCGGGGTATCCCGTCAAAACATTCAGTACTTC. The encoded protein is CASGVSRQNIQYF. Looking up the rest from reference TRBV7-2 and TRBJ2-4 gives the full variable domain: GAGVSQSPSNKVTEKGKDVELRCDPISGHTALYWYRQSLGQGLEFLIYFQGNSAPDKSGLPSDRFSAERTGGSVSTLTIQRTQQEDSAVYLCASGVSRQNIQYFGAGTRLSVL.

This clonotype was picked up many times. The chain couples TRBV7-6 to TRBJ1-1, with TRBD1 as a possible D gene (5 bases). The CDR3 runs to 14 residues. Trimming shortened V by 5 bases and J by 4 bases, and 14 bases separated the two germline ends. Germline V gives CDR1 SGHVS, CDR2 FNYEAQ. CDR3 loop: CASSQVPGITEAFF. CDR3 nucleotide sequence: TGTGCCAGCAGCCAGGTCCCAGGGATCACTGAAGCTTTCTTT.

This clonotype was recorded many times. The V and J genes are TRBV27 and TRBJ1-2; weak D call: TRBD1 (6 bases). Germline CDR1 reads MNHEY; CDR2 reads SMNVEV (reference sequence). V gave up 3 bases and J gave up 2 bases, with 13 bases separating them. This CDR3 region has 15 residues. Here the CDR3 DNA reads TGTGCCAGCAGTTTTTTTGGGGGCGCGAACTATGGCTACACCTTC. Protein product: CASSFFGGANYGYTF.